This T cell receptor (beta chain) was identified in a study of Graves' ophthalmopathy and Graves' hyperthyroidism. In the study overall: Over 18 months of follow-up, stable hyperthyroidism required that no ophthalmopathy appear. Study-level results: Clonotypes were expanded in thyroid at above 0.001 frequency, and most also appeared in blood.

TCR beta CDR3 amplification used RNA transcripts. First-round RT-PCR employed HTBI primers, with a second-round multiplex PCR after it. TCRdb reprocessed the multiplex PCR reads with MiXCR, giving one entry per CDR3 protein. Among about 590,000 distinct CDR3 sequences, 35% to 40% were seen once, and the ten largest hold 3.5% to 4.5%. Pregnant or lactating patients and those with other autoimmune diseases or uncontrolled infections were excluded. V shed 5 bases and J shed 0 bases, with 19 bases lying between them. This CDR3 region has 17 residues. From germline, CDR1 is SGHDN and CDR2 FVKESK. This clonotype appeared many times. Its antigen is still unknown.

The sequence derives from an adult man with Graves' hyperthyroidism. What was sequenced was peripheral blood or thyroid tissue (not recorded which). This sequence joins TRBV14 and TRBJ1-2; D is unclear. CDR3: CASSATAGRLTNYGYTF. Written as DNA, the CDR3 is TGTGCCAGCAGCGCCACAGCAGGCAGACTTACTAACTATGGCTACACCTTC.